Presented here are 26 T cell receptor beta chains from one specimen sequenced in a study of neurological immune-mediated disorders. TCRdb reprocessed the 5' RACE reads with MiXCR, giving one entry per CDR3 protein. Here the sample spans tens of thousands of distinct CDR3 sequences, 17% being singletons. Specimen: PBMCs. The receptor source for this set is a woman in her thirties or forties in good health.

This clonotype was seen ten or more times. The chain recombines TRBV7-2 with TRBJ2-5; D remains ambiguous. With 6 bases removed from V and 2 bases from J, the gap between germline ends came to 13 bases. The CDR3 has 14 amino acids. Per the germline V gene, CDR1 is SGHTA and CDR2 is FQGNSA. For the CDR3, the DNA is TGTGCCAGCAGTCCCTCTCAGCAGCAAGAGACCCAGTACTTC. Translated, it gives CASSPSQQQETQYF.

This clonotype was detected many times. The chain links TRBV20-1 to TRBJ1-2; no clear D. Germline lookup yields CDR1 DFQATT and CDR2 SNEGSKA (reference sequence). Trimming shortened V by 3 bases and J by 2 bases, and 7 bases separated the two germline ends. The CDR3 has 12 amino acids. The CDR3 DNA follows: TGCAGTGCTAGGTCGGGGAACTATGGCTACACCTTC. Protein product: CSARSGNYGYTF.

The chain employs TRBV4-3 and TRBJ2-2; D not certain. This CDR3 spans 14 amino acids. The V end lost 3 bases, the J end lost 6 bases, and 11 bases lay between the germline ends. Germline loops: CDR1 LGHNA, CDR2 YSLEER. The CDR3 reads CASSHSLRSGELFF. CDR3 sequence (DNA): TGCGCCAGCAGCCATTCCCTTAGGTCCGGGGAGCTGTTTTTT.

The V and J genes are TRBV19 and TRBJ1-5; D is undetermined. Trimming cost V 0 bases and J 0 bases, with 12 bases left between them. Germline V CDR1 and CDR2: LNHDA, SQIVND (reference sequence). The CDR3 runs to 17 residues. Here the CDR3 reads CASSIDYFGISNQPQHF. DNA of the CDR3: TGTGCCAGTAGTATAGATTACTTCGGTATTAGCAATCAGCCCCAGCATTTT.

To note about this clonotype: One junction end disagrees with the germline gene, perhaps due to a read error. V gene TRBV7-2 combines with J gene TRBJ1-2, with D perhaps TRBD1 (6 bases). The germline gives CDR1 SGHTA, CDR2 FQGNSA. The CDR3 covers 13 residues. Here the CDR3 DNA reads TGTGCCAGCAGCCTCTTCAGGAGAGGGGGAGAGTCCTTC. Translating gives CASSLFRRGGESF.

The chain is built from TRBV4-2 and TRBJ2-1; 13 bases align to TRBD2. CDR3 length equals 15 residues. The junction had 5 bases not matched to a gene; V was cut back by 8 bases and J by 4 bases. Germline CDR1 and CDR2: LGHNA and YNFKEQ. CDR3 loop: CASQGTSGDYNEQFF. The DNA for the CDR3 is TGTGCCAGCCAAGGGACTAGCGGGGATTACAATGAGCAGTTCTTC.

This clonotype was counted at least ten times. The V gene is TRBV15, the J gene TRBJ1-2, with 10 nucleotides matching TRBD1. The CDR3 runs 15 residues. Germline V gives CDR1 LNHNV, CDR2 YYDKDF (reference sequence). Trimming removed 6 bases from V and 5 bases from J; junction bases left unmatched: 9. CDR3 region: CATRWGGQGIYGYTF. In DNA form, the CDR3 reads TGTGCCACCAGGTGGGGGGGACAGGGGATTTATGGCTACACCTTC.

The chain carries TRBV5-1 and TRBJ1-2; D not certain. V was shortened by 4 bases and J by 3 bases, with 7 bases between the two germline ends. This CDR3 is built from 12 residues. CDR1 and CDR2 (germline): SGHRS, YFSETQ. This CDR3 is CASSDGDYGYTF. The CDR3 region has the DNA TGCGCCAGCAGCGACGGCGACTATGGCTACACCTTC.

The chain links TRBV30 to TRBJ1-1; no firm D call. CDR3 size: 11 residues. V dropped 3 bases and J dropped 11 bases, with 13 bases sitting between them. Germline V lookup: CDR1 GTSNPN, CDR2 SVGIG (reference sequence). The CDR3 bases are TGTGCCTGGAGAACCGGCCCGAGGGCTTTCTTT. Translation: CAWRTGPRAFF.

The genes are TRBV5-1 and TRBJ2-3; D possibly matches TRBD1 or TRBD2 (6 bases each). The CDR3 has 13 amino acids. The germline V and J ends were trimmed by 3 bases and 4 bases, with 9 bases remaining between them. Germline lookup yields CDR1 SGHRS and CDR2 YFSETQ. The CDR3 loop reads CASSWGAADTQYF. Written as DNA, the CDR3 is TGCGCCAGCAGCTGGGGGGCTGCAGATACGCAGTATTTT.

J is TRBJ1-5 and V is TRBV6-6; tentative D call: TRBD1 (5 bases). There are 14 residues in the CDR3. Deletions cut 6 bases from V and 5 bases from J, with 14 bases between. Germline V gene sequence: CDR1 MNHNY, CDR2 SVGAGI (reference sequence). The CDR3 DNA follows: TGTGCCAGCAGAGGAGCGCAGGGAGATCAGCCCCAGCATTTT. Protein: CASRGAQGDQPQHF.

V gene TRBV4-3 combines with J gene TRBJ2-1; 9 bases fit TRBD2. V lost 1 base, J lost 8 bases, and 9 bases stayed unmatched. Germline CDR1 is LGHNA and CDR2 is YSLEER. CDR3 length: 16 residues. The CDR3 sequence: CASSQGVSGGGDEQFF. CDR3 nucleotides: TGCGCCAGCAGCCAAGGGGTTAGCGGGGGAGGGGATGAGCAGTTCTTC.

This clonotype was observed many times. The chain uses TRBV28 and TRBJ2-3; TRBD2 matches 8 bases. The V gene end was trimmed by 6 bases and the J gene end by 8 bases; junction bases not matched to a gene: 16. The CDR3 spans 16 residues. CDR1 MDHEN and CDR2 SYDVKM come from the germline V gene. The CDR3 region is CASRSPFTGGRLTQYF. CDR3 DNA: TGTGCCAGCAGGTCCCCCTTCACGGGGGGGCGACTTACGCAGTATTTT. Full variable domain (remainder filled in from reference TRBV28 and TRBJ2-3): DVKVTQSSRYLVKRTGEKVFLECVQDMDHENMFWYRQDPGLGLRLIYFSYDVKMKEKGDIPEGYSVSREKKERFSLILESASTNQTSMYLCASRSPFTGGRLTQYFGPGTRLTVL.

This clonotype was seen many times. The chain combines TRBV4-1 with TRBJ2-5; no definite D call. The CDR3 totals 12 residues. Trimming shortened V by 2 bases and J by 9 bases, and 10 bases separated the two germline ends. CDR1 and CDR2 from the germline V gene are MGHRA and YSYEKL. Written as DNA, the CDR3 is TGCGCCAGCAGCCAATTGGGTGGGGCCCAGTACTTC. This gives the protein CASSQLGGAQYF.

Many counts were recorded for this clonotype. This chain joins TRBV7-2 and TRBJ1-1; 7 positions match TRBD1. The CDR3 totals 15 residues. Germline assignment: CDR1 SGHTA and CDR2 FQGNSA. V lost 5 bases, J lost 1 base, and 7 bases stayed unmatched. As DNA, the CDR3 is TGTGCCAGCAGCCTTCAGGGGGTGGGGAACACTGAAGCTTTCTTT. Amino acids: CASSLQGVGNTEAFF.

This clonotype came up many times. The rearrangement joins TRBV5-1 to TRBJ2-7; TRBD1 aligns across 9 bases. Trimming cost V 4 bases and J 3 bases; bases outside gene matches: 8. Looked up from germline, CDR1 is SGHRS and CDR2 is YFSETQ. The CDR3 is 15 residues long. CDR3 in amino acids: CASSVGTGSFYEQYV. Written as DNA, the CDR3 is TGCGCCAGCAGCGTCGGGACAGGGTCCTTCTACGAGCAGTACGTC.

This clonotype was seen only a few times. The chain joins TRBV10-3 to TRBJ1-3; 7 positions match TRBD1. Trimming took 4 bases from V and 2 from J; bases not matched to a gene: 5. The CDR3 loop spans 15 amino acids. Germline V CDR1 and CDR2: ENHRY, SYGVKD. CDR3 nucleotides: TGTGCCATCAGTGGCAGGGGGGAAACTGGAAACACCATATATTTT. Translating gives CAISGRGETGNTIYF.

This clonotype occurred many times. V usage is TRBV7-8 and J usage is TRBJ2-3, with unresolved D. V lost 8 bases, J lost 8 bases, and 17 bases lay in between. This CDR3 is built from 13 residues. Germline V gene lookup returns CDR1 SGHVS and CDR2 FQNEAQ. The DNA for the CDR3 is TGTGCCAGCGAAGAGAGCCTAGGTGGTACGCAGTATTTT. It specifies CASEESLGGTQYF.

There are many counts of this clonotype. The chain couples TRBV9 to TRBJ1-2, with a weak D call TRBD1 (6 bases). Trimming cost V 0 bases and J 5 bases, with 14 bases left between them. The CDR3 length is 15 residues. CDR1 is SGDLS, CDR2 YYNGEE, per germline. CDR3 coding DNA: TGTGCCAGCAGCGTAGTCCCAGGGGATGATTATGGCTACACCTTC. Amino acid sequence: CASSVVPGDDYGYTF. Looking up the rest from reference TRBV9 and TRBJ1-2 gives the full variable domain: DSGVTQTPKHLITATGQRVTLRCSPRSGDLSVYWYQQSLDQGLQFLIQYYNGEERAKGNILERFSAQQFPDLHSELNLSSLELGDSALYFCASSVVPGDDYGYTFGSGTRLTVV.

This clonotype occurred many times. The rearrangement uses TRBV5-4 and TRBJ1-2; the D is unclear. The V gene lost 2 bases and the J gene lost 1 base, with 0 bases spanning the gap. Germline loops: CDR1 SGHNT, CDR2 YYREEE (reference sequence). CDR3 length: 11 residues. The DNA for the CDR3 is TGTGCCAGCAGCTTTAACTATGGCTACACCTTC. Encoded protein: CASSFNYGYTF.

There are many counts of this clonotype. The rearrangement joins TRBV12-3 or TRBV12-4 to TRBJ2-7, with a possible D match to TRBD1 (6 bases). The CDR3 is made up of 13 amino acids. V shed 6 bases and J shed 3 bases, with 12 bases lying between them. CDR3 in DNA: TGTGCCAGCAGCCCGGGACACGGCTACGAGCAGTACTTC. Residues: CASSPGHGYEQYF.

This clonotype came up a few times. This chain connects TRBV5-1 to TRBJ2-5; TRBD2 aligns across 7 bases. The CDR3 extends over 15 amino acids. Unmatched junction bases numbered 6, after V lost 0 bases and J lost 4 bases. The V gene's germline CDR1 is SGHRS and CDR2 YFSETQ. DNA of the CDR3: TGCGCCAGCAGCTTGGTGGCGGGGGTAAGAGAGACCCAGTACTTC. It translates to CASSLVAGVRETQYF.

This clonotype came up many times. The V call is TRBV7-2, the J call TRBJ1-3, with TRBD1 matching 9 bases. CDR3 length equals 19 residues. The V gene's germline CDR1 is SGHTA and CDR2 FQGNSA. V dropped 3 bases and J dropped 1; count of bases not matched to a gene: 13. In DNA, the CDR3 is TGTGCCAGCAGCTTGGGGACAGGGCAAACACGGGTATCTGGAAACACCATATATTTT. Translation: CASSLGTGQTRVSGNTIYF.

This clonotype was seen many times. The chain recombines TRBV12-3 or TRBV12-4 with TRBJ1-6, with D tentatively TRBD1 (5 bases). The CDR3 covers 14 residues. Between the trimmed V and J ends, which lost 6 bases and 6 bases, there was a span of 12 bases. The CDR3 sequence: CASRPGTVNSPLHF. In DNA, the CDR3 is TGTGCCAGCAGGCCCGGGACGGTTAATTCACCCCTCCACTTT.

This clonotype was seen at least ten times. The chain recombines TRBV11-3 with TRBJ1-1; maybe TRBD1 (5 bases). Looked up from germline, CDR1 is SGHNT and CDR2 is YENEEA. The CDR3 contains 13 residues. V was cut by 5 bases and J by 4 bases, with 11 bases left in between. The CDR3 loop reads CASSPGDSTEAFF. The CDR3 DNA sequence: TGTGCCAGCAGCCCGGGGGATAGCACTGAAGCTTTCTTT.

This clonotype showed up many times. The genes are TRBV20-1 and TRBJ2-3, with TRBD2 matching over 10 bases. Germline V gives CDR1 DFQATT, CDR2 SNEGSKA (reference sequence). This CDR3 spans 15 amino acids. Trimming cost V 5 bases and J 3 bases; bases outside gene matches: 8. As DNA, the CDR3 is TGCAGTGCTTATCTAGCGGGGGAGGGAACAGATACGCAGTATTTT. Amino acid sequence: CSAYLAGEGTDTQYF.